A selection of T cell receptor beta chains follows, all from one sample in a study of human T cells and chemical hapten exposure. MiXCR, run by TCRdb on the RACE reads, gives a single entry per CDR3 protein. The sample consists of tens of thousands of distinct CDR3 sequences, 9.5% to 12% of them appearing once. The sequences come from whole blood, collected in connection with sensitization to the hapten diphenylcyclopropenone (DPC). Receptors originate from a woman aged 45-59 years with alopecia areata. Some clones in this sample may be carry-over from other donors' samples. CDR3s include the opening cysteine and the closing phenylalanine or tryptophan. D genes are given only for firm matches. Expanded clones get a size class; other rows say once, few or many, or leave the size out.

TRBJ1-5	TRBV12-3/TRBV12-4	-	many	CASSFGLPSNQPQHF	TGTGCCAGCAGTTTCGGGTTGCCTAGCAATCAGCCCCAGCATTTT
TRBJ2-7	TRBV29-1	-	many	CSVEAGDYEQYF	TGCAGCGTTGAAGCAGGAGACTACGAGCAGTACTTC
TRBJ1-5	TRBV5-6	-	few	CASSLWDRNKVQPQHF	TGTGCCAGCAGCTTATGGGACCGAAACAAGGTCCAGCCCCAGCATTTT
TRBJ1-4	TRBV12-3/TRBV12-4	-	many	CASSPEWSNHNEKLFF	TGTGCCAGCAGTCCGGAGTGGTCCAACCATAATGAAAAACTGTTTTTT
TRBJ2-7	TRBV28	-	-	CASRAGGTSSYEQYF	TGTGCCAGCAGGGCCGGGGGAACCAGCTCCTACGAGCAGTACTTC
TRBJ2-1	TRBV6-2/TRBV6-3	TRBD2	many	CASSYSGWRGANEQFF	TGTGCCAGCAGTTACTCTGGGTGGCGGGGGGCCAATGAGCAGTTCTTC
TRBJ2-6	TRBV3-1	TRBD1	many	CASSEGTARFSGANVLTF	TGTGCCAGCAGCGAAGGGACAGCGAGGTTCTCTGGGGCCAACGTCCTGACTTTC
TRBJ1-5	TRBV7-2	-	many	CASSSQGGENQPQHF	TGTGCCAGCAGCTCGCAGGGTGGAGAGAATCAGCCCCAGCATTTT
TRBJ1-3	TRBV4-1	-	many	CASSQGLVWGKKVGNTIYF	TGCGCCAGCAGCCAAGGTCTTGTGTGGGGGAAGAAGGTTGGAAACACCATATATTTT
TRBJ2-1	TRBV18	-	-	CASSPAPLPYEQFF	TGTGCCAGCTCACCCGCGCCCCTCCCGTATGAGCAGTTCTTC
TRBJ2-3	TRBV6-5	TRBD1	few	CASSVTGLTDTQYF	TGTGCCAGCAGCGTGACAGGGCTCACAGATACGCAGTATTTT
TRBJ1-2	TRBV3-1	-	few	CASSQALYYGYTF	TGTGCCAGCAGCCAAGCCCTATACTATGGCTACACCTTC
TRBJ1-3	TRBV4-1	-	many	CASSQDVPNTIYF	TGCGCCAGCAGCCAAGATGTCCCAAACACCATATATTTT
TRBJ2-3	TRBV6-2/TRBV6-3	-	-	CASREVGSTDTQYF	TGTGCCAGCAGGGAGGTTGGATCCACAGATACGCAGTATTTT
TRBJ2-7	TRBV6-2/TRBV6-3	-	-	CASSTRGGSRIGYEQYF	TGTGCCAGCAGCACTCGAGGGGGGTCGAGGATCGGGTACGAGCAGTACTTC
TRBJ2-1	TRBV30	TRBD2	few	CAWSPLTSGTYNEQFF	TGTGCCTGGAGCCCCCTGACTAGCGGGACCTACAATGAGCAGTTCTTC
TRBJ1-2	TRBV20-1	-	-	CSARLSYGYTF	TGCAGTGCTAGATTGAGTTATGGCTACACCTTC
TRBJ2-5	TRBV7-9	TRBD2	many	CASIVAGGETQYF	TGTGCCAGCATCGTTGCGGGAGGAGAGACCCAGTACTTC
TRBJ2-3	TRBV20-1	-	few	CSARDIYGRLGVDTQYF	TGCAGTGCTAGAGATATATATGGCAGGCTGGGGGTAGATACGCAGTATTTT
TRBJ1-2	TRBV10-3	-	few	CAISPGYYGYTF	TGTGCCATCAGCCCAGGGTACTATGGCTACACCTTC
TRBJ2-3	TRBV11-3	TRBD1	few	CASSSYQGTETDTQYF	TGTGCCAGCAGCTCATACCAGGGGACAGAGACAGATACGCAGTATTTT
TRBJ2-2	TRBV11-2	-	few	CASSLGLGGTGELFF	TGTGCCAGCAGCTTAGGTCTAGGAGGCACCGGGGAGCTGTTTTTT
TRBJ2-3	TRBV3-1	-	-	CASSPWSRAQYF	TGTGCCAGCAGCCCCTGGTCCCGAGCGCAGTATTTT
TRBJ2-3	TRBV25-1	-	-	CASRLAGRTDTQYF	TGTGCCAGCCGATTGGCGGGACGCACAGATACGCAGTATTTT
TRBJ2-6	TRBV6-2/TRBV6-3	TRBD1	-	CASSTSSQPGQGTLSGANVLTF	TGTGCCAGCAGTACTTCTTCACAACCCGGACAGGGAACCCTTTCTGGGGCCAACGTCCTGACTTTC
TRBJ2-1	TRBV3-1	TRBD1	many	CASSPDRGTYNEQFF	TGTGCCAGCAGCCCGGACAGGGGTACCTACAATGAGCAGTTCTTC
TRBJ2-1	TRBV6-2/TRBV6-3	-	many	CASSKTESSYNEQFF	TGTGCCAGCAGTAAGACTGAGAGCTCCTACAATGAGCAGTTCTTC
TRBJ1-2	TRBV20-1	-	many	CSAWIRGYDYTF	TGCAGCGCCTGGATCCGGGGATACGACTACACCTTC
TRBJ1-6	TRBV7-8	-	few	CASSDTGRSSYNSPLHF	TGTGCCAGCAGCGATACAGGACGGAGCTCCTATAATTCACCCCTCCACTTT
TRBJ1-2	TRBV15	-	few	CATSRDTVYGYTF	TGTGCCACCAGCAGAGATACGGTATATGGCTACACCTTC
TRBJ2-7	TRBV28	-	few	CASSLLTHEQYF	TGTGCCAGCAGTTTATTGACTCACGAGCAGTACTTC
TRBJ1-4	TRBV18	-	few	CASSVGANEKLFF	TGTGCCAGCTCAGTCGGAGCTAATGAAAAACTGTTTTTT
TRBJ2-1	TRBV5-8	-	-	CASSLAGRVNEQFF	TGTGCCAGCAGCTTGGCAGGCAGGGTCAATGAGCAGTTCTTC
TRBJ2-1	TRBV6-5	-	many	CASSWRGSNEQFF	TGTGCCAGCAGTTGGAGGGGAAGCAATGAGCAGTTCTTC
TRBJ2-7	TRBV27	TRBD1	-	CASRRTGPNEQYF	TGTGCCAGCAGACGGACAGGTCCCAACGAGCAGTACTTC
TRBJ2-7	TRBV28	-	many	CASLQSPYEQYF	TGTGCCAGCCTCCAGTCCCCCTACGAGCAGTACTTC
TRBJ2-3	TRBV28	-	once	CASKIAEATDTQYF	TGTGCCAGCAAGATAGCGGAGGCCACAGATACGCAGTATTTT